In this sample, the clone carrying this T cell receptor (beta chain) turned up once. The antigen is not known. This record belongs to a study of OX40 agonist ivuxolimab in advanced cancers. General study points: Researchers did not determine the expanded peripheral T cells' antigen specificity. CD8+ T cells showed, on average, more clonal expansion than CD4+ cells.

Sequenced by immunoSEQ multiplex PCR; TCRdb stores in-frame clones only, minus some. This table holds over 90,000 clones, nearly 90% found once. V trimming: 4 bases; J trimming: 2 bases; junction bases outside the gene matches: 8. The CDR3 extends over 16 amino acids. The germline V gene has CDR1 SGHRS and CDR2 YFSETQ. The chain couples TRBV5-1 to TRBJ2-1, with 8 bases lining up with TRBD1. The source was CD4+ or CD8+ T cells sorted from blood, collected in a trial of the OX40 agonist ivuxolimab. This clonotype originated in an adult with an advanced solid tumor such as melanoma, head and neck, liver or kidney cancer. CDR3 nucleotides: TGCGCCAGCAGCGGGGGACAGGCCAGTCCCTACAATGAGCAGTTCTTC. It yields the protein CASSGGQASPYNEQFF.